These 30 T cell receptor beta chains originate from one sample sequenced in a study of blood T cells in healthy people across ages. Next came a second PCR, run for about 7 to 12 cycles, which used a sample-barcoded 5' primer along with a J-beta primer mix. TCRdb re-called the 5' RACE reads through MiXCR, storing one row per CDR3 protein. The repertoire has 800,000 to 1,000,000 distinct CDR3 sequences, around 46% of them found once; the top ten carry 13%. The sample taken for sequencing was blood. These receptors came from a man aged 25-45 years in good health.

The rearrangement links TRBV6-2 or TRBV6-3 to TRBJ2-1; TRBD1 is a possible D gene (6 bases). The J call is in doubt because the DNA end fits TRBJ2-7 better. CDR1 and CDR2 from the germline V gene are MNHEY and SVGEGT. The CDR3 runs 16 residues. The CDR3 loop is CASSYGTYGSYNEQYF. For the CDR3, the DNA is TGTGCCAGCAGTTACGGGACATATGGCTCCTACAATGAGCAGTACTTC.

This clonotype appeared a single time. The J gene is TRBJ2-7, the V gene TRBV12-3 or TRBV12-4; D remains unclear. The J call is in doubt because the DNA end fits TRBJ2-5 better. This CDR3 contains 15 residues. The CDR3 DNA is TGTGCCAGCAGTTTATTAGGGCCCGTTCGGGAGACCCAGTACTTC. Residues: CASSLLGPVRETQYF.

The gene calls are TRBV6-1 and TRBJ2-6, with D perhaps TRBD1 (5 bases). The CDR3 runs to 14 residues. Germline CDR1 is MNHNS and CDR2 is SASEGT. Trimming cost V 10 bases and J 0 bases, with 10 bases left between them. CDR3 sequence: CATLDNSGANVLTF. The CDR3 nucleotides read TGTGCCACCCTGGACAACTCTGGGGCCAACGTCCTGACTTTC.

J is TRBJ1-1 and V is TRBV6-2 or TRBV6-3; D unresolved. In germline, CDR1 is MNHEY, CDR2 SVGEGT. The CDR3 runs 15 residues. The V and J ends lost 2 bases and 2 bases respectively, with 12 bases between them. The CDR3 is CASSYDGEGNTEAFF. CDR3 sequence (DNA): TGTGCCAGCAGTTACGATGGGGAAGGTAACACTGAAGCTTTCTTT.

Comments on this clonotype: Likely a read error: the CDR3 ends without its conserved phenylalanine or tryptophan. The DNA is omitted, as the CDR3 cannot be located on it reliably, and the CDR3 follows TCRdb's listing. The V and J genes are TRBV21-1 and TRBJ2-7; the D call in the table, TRBD1, was not verified against the DNA. TRBV21-1 is marked as a pseudogene. The CDR3 contains 15 residues when both ends are counted. The CDR3 sequence: CANIQSGQGSYEQYL.

The J gene is TRBJ1-2, the V gene TRBV6-5; D perhaps matches TRBD1 (5 bases). The CDR3 has 13 residues. V was shortened by 6 bases and J by 2 bases, with 10 bases between the two germline ends. The germline gives CDR1 MNHEY, CDR2 SVGAGI. CDR3 region: CASRGLLNYGYTF. CDR3 coding DNA: TGTGCCAGCAGGGGACTTCTAAACTATGGCTACACCTTC.

This chain links TRBV29-1 with TRBJ2-7; the D call may be TRBD1 or TRBD2 (5 bases each). With 6 bases removed from V and 0 bases from J, the gap between germline ends came to 18 bases. CDR1 and CDR2 from the germline V gene are SQVTM and ANQGSEA. This CDR3 spans 15 amino acids. This CDR3 reads CSVVTGRESSYEQYF. In nucleotides, the CDR3 is TGCAGCGTCGTAACGGGCAGGGAGAGCTCCTACGAGCAGTACTTC.

This clonotype was seen only a few times. This sequence joins TRBV10-3 and TRBJ1-4; D unclear. V dropped 6 bases and J dropped 0 bases, with 11 bases sitting between them. The germline gives CDR1 ENHRY, CDR2 SYGVKD. CDR3 length equals 15 residues. The CDR3 region is CAISQGSATNEKLFF. The CDR3 DNA sequence: TGTGCCATCAGCCAAGGATCCGCAACTAATGAAAAACTGTTTTTT.

This clonotype occurred a few times. The chain has TRBV6-2 or TRBV6-3 and TRBJ2-2; D may be TRBD1 (6 bases). Germline V gives CDR1 MNHEY, CDR2 SVGEGT. Trimming left V 2 bases short and J 6 bases short, with 10 bases between. The CDR3 contains 14 residues. The CDR3 sequence is CASSYIRGPGELFF. CDR3 nucleotide sequence: TGTGCCAGCAGTTACATCAGGGGACCCGGGGAGCTGTTTTTT.

This clonotype has more than one count but fewer than ten. This chain connects TRBV7-2 to TRBJ2-7, with TRBD1 identical over 7 bases. Germline values: CDR1 SGHTA, CDR2 FQGNSA. Germline trimming cut 5 bases from V and 3 bases from J; bases unmatched to any gene: 7. The CDR3 sequence is 14 residues long. CDR3 in amino acids: CASSRQGGHYEQYF. The CDR3 DNA is TGTGCCAGCAGCCGACAAGGGGGCCACTACGAGCAGTACTTC.

The rearrangement uses TRBV6-1 and TRBJ1-5; D gene uncertain. The germline CDR1 and CDR2 sequences are MNHNS and SASEGT. This CDR3 spans 13 amino acids. V was pared by 8 bases and J by 3 bases, with 11 bases between. The CDR3 spells CASVAQINQPQHF. CDR3 in DNA: TGTGCCAGCGTGGCGCAGATCAATCAGCCCCAGCATTTT.

The chain has TRBV3-1 and TRBJ1-6; D remains unclear. V gave up 2 bases and J gave up 9 bases, with 8 bases separating them. CDR1 is LGHDT and CDR2 is YNNKEL in the germline V gene (reference sequence). This CDR3 contains 13 residues. The CDR3, as DNA: TGTGCCAGCAGCCAAAGGACGGCTTCACCCCTCCACTTT. Its translation: CASSQRTASPLHF.

Regarding this clonotype: An end of the junction differs from the germline gene, which may be a read error. This chain links TRBV9 with TRBJ2-5; D is possibly TRBD1 or TRBD2 (5 bases each). The CDR3 is 14 amino acids. Germline values: CDR1 SGDLS, CDR2 YYNGEE. CDR3 sequence (DNA): TGTACCAGTAGCGTCGGGACCCAACAAGAGACCCAGTACTTC. It specifies CTSSVGTQQETQYF.

The chain combines TRBV6-5 with TRBJ1-2, with TRBD1 identical over 8 bases. V trimming: 0 bases; J trimming: 7 bases; junction bases outside the gene matches: 7. This CDR3 is built from 15 residues. CDR1 is MNHEY, CDR2 SVGAGI, per germline. CDR3 DNA sequence: TGTGCCAGCAGTTACTCCGAGCAGGGGGCGAGTGGCTACACCTTC. The encoded protein is CASSYSEQGASGYTF.

This rearrangement joins TRBV4-1 to TRBJ2-1, with 9 positions matching TRBD1. The tail of the sequence fits TRBJ2-7 better, so the J call may be wrong. Germline assignment: CDR1 MGHRA and CDR2 YSYEKL. This CDR3 contains 15 residues. The CDR3 is CASSQGGTGRNEQYF. CDR3 bases: TGCGCCAGCAGCCAAGGCGGGACAGGGCGCAATGAGCAGTACTTC.

The chain recombines TRBV29-1 with TRBJ2-7; possibly TRBD1 for D (5 bases). Per germline, CDR1 SQVTM and CDR2 ANQGSEA. Trimming removed 4 bases from V and 2 bases from J, with 12 bases in between. This CDR3 region has 13 residues. CDR3 loop: CSVAWTHAYEQYF. The CDR3 DNA reads TGCAGCGTTGCTTGGACACATGCCTACGAGCAGTACTTC.

The genes are TRBV7-3 and TRBJ2-3; 9 bases fit TRBD1. Germline lookup yields CDR1 SGHTA and CDR2 FQGTGA. The trim removed 6 bases at V and 9 bases at J, leaving 13 bases unmatched. This CDR3 comprises 15 residues. The CDR3 DNA is TGTGCCAGCAGTCCCGGGACAGGGCGCATCATAACGCAGTATTTT. Protein sequence: CASSPGTGRIITQYF. Full variable domain (missing parts from reference TRBV7-3 and TRBJ2-3): GAGVSQTPSNKVTEKGKYVELRCDPISGHTALYWYRQSLGQGPEFLIYFQGTGAADDSGLPNDRFFAVRPEGSVSTLKIQRTERGDSAVYLCASSPGTGRIITQYFGPGTRLTVL.

V usage is TRBV2 and J usage is TRBJ2-7; D is ambiguous. Per germline, CDR1 SNHLY and CDR2 FYNNEI. The CDR3 is 14 residues long. V was cut by 7 bases and J by 4 bases, with 17 bases left in between. The CDR3 reads CASTGAVQAYEQYF. In DNA form, the CDR3 reads TGTGCCAGCACCGGCGCCGTCCAGGCTTACGAGCAGTACTTC.

This clonotype was counted only a few times. The chain couples TRBV20-1 to TRBJ2-1; 8 nucleotides match TRBD2. Trimming removed 0 bases from V and 5 bases from J; junction bases left unmatched: 6. Per the germline V gene, CDR1 is DFQATT and CDR2 is SNEGSKA (reference sequence). The CDR3 runs 15 residues. CDR3 loop: CSARDPGGPNNEQFF. The CDR3, as DNA: TGCAGTGCTAGAGATCCGGGGGGGCCCAACAATGAGCAGTTCTTC.

V is TRBV29-1 and J is TRBJ1-2; D gene ambiguous. With 4 bases removed from V and 8 bases from J, the gap between germline ends came to 17 bases. Germline V lookup: CDR1 SQVTM, CDR2 ANQGSEA. The CDR3 covers 13 residues. CDR3 nucleotides: TGCAGCGTTGCACCGGGCTCCACGCGGGGCTACACCTTC. This gives the protein CSVAPGSTRGYTF.

The gene calls are TRBV5-1 and TRBJ2-1, with a tentative D call TRBD2 (5 bases). CDR3 length: 13 amino acids. The germline V gene has CDR1 SGHRS and CDR2 YFSETQ. V was shortened by 1 base and J by 8 bases, with 10 bases between the two germline ends. The CDR3 nucleotides are TGCGCCAGCAGCTTGACGGGGATCGATGAGCAGTTCTTC. Its protein product is CASSLTGIDEQFF.

The chain recombines TRBV7-3 with TRBJ2-3; 9 nucleotides agree with TRBD1. The ends lost 8 bases at V and 9 bases at J; junction bases unmatched: 15. In germline, CDR1 is SGHTA, CDR2 FQGTGA. The CDR3 has 15 residues. CDR3 amino acids: CASGPGTGRIITQYF. The CDR3 DNA sequence: TGTGCCAGCGGTCCCGGGACAGGGCGCATCATAACGCAGTATTTT.

The chain uses TRBV30 and TRBJ2-3, with 9 bases that match TRBD2. This CDR3 spans 15 amino acids. From germline, CDR1 is GTSNPN and CDR2 SVGIG (reference sequence). The trim removed 0 bases at V and 4 bases at J, leaving 5 bases unmatched. The CDR3 loop reads CAWSVGGGASDTQYF. The CDR3 bases are TGTGCCTGGAGTGTCGGCGGGGGGGCCTCAGATACGCAGTATTTT.

The chain joins TRBV20-1 to TRBJ2-7, with D maybe TRBD2 (6 bases). Germline loops: CDR1 DFQATT, CDR2 SNEGSKA (reference sequence). The CDR3 loop spans 15 amino acids. Deletions cut 5 bases from V and 3 bases from J, with 20 bases between. The CDR3 here is CSAQSIREPFYEQYF. In DNA, the CDR3 is TGCAGTGCTCAATCTATCCGGGAGCCTTTCTACGAGCAGTACTTC.

The sample holds many counts of this clonotype. J is TRBJ2-7 and V is TRBV4-1; D is possibly TRBD1 (6 bases). The V and J ends lost 2 bases and 5 bases respectively, with 16 bases between them. The CDR3 has 15 amino acids. Germline V gives CDR1 MGHRA, CDR2 YSYEKL. CDR3 loop: CASSQMAGDLDEQYF. Here the CDR3 DNA reads TGCGCCAGCAGCCAAATGGCAGGGGATCTGGACGAGCAGTACTTC.

This clonotype came up a few times. The chain carries TRBV4-2 and TRBJ2-3, with 10 bases that match TRBD2. The trim removed 0 bases at V and 4 bases at J, leaving 4 bases unmatched. CDR3 length: 16 amino acids. The germline gives CDR1 LGHNA, CDR2 YNFKEQ. This CDR3 reads CASSQEMSGGADTQYF. The CDR3 DNA is TGTGCCAGCAGCCAAGAAATGAGCGGGGGGGCAGATACGCAGTATTTT.

This clonotype was counted a few times. The rearrangement links TRBV6-5 to TRBJ2-3; 7 bases fit TRBD1. Unmatched junction bases numbered 4, after V lost 0 bases and J lost 1 base. CDR3 length equals 16 residues. Germline CDR1 and CDR2: MNHEY and SVGAGI. CDR3 sequence (DNA): TGTGCCAGCAGTTACTCACAGGGACAGCGCACAGATACGCAGTATTTT. This translates into CASSYSQGQRTDTQYF.

This clonotype was seen only a few times. The chain uses TRBV4-2 and TRBJ2-7, with 11 bases that match TRBD1. Germline lookup yields CDR1 LGHNA and CDR2 YNFKEQ. J lost 5 bases, V lost 1 base, and 4 bases had no gene match. The CDR3 runs to 15 residues. The CDR3 DNA is TGTGCCAGCAGCCAAGCGGACAGGGGGCGTGACGAGCAGTACTTC. Encoded protein: CASSQADRGRDEQYF.

The chain is built from TRBV28 and TRBJ2-2; TRBD1 aligns across 7 bases. CDR1 and CDR2 from the germline V gene are MDHEN and SYDVKM. The CDR3 runs to 16 residues. V was pared by 3 bases and J by 0 bases, with 4 bases of the junction left unmatched. CDR3 nucleotides: TGTGCCAGCAGTTTTCTGGGGACAGCGAACACCGGGGAGCTGTTTTTT. Its translation is CASSFLGTANTGELFF.

The chain is built from TRBV29-1 and TRBJ2-3, with D possibly being TRBD1 (6 bases). V was clipped by 3 bases and J by 4 bases, with 17 bases between them. This CDR3 is 15 amino acids long. Germline V gives CDR1 SQVTM, CDR2 ANQGSEA. CDR3 DNA: TGCAGCGTTGACAAGGGGGAGCTGGGGGCAGATACGCAGTATTTT. Encoded protein: CSVDKGELGADTQYF.